Here is one T cell receptor beta chain with its context. The data derive from a study of T cell changes during pregnancy in multiple sclerosis. V dropped 3 bases and J dropped 6 bases, with 16 bases sitting between them. The CDR3 is 15 amino acids. CDR1 is SGHTA and CDR2 is FQGTGA in the germline V gene. Clones were read by immunoSEQ multiplex PCR, and TCRdb kept only the in-frame ones, dropping some. This table holds about 61,000 clones, around 90% found once. This receptor was identified in a female donor in good health, enrolled as a control in a pregnancy study. This material consisted of peripheral blood, taken in the first trimester of pregnancy. This chain joins TRBV7-3 and TRBJ2-3; a weak D match, TRBD1 (6 bases). The CDR3 protein is CASSFDGQPRDTQYF. CDR3 DNA: TGTGCCAGCAGCTTTGACGGACAGCCGAGGGATACGCAGTATTTT. The whole variable domain, filled in from reference TRBV7-3 and TRBJ2-3, reads GAGVSQTPSNKVTEKGKYVELRCDPISGHTALYWYRQSLGQGPEFLIYFQGTGAADDSGLPNDRFFAVRPEGSVSTLKIQRTERGDSAVYLCASSFDGQPRDTQYFGPGTRLTVL.